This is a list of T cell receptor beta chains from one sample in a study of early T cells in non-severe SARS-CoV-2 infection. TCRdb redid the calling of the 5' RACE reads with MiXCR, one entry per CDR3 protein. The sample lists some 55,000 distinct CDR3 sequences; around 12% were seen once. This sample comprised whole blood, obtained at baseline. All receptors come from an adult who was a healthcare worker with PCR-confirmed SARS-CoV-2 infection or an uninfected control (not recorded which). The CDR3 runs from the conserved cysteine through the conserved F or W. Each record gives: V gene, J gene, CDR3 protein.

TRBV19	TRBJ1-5	CASSTTTGGNQPQHF
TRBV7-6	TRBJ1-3	CASSLEGVSSGNTIYF
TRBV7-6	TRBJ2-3	CASSWGQGLDTQYF
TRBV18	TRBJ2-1	CASSPPRNEQFF
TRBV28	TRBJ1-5	CASSLVQQGSRPQHF
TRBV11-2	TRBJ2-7	CASSLDNAPYEQYF
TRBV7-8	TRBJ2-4	CASSLSGGVQNIQYF
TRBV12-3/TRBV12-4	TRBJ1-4	CASRGDRQDNEKLFF
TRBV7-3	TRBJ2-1	CASSTLAGYNEQFF
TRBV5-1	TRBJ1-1	CASSPQGDTEAFF
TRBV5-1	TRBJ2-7	CASSPRGGNSYEQYF
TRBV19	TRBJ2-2	CASKNGPGLSGSGELFF
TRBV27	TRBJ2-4	CASSPLAGRSKNIQYF
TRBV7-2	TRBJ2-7	CASSSGLAHEQYF
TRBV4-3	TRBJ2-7	CASSQGSVNYEQYF
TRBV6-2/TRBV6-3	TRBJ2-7	CASSRGLLAGAYEQYF
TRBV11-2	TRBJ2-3	CASSYRQASTDTQYF
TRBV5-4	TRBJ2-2	CASSPPSGSSTGELFF
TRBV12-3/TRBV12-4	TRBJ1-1	CASSMGQGRMNTEAFF
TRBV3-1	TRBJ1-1	CASSQWTGPNREAFF
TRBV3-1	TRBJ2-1	CASSTSGGSSYNEQFF
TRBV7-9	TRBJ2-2	CASSSKGRQYTGELFF
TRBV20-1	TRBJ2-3	CSELGGRGTDTQYF
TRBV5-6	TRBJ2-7	CASSLKGPGLAAEQYF
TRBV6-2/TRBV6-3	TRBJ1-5	CASSSWGPLKDSNQPQHF
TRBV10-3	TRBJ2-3	CAISPRTTDTQYF
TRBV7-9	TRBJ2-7	CASSPSGTGFYEQYF
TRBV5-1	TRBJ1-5	CASSIPGQEPSNSNQPQHF
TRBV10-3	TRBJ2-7	CAISDLSSYEQYF
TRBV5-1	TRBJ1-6	CASSPDLYSPLHF
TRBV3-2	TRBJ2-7	CASSQPGQGGYEQYF